This paragraph reports one T cell receptor beta chain. What it binds is unknown. This record belongs to a study of siplizumab effects on memory and regulatory T cells. Study-level findings and limits: Naive T cells appeared more diverse than memory cells and seemed to be major alloresponse contributors. The majority of clones, roughly 80-95% of proliferating CD4+ or CD8+ clones, lacked an assignable naive or memory phenotype. Siplizumab gave mappable alloreactive CD4+ clones an average Treg-derived fraction of about 64%, against around 30% in controls.

The CDR3 covers 17 residues. The germline V gene has CDR1 LNHDA and CDR2 SQIVND (reference sequence). J was trimmed by 3 bases and V by 9 bases; bases with no gene match: 14. Approximately 10^5 TCR templates were measured in each sample. Sequencing was performed with immunoSEQ multiplex PCR; in TCRdb, only in-frame clones are kept and a portion is missing. The table records more than 85,000 clones, about 90% of them present only once. Sequenced input: Tregs sorted from blood. The chain carries TRBV19 and TRBJ2-2; 9 bases align to TRBD1. This clonotype originated in a human donor in good health. The CDR3 coding sequence is TGTGCCAGCTCATCCGGGACAGGGAGTTGGGACACCGGGGAGCTGTTTTTT. This encodes CASSSGTGSWDTGELFF.